What follows describes a single TCR beta chain. What it recognizes is unknown. The entry originates in a study of somatic mutations in cytotoxic T cells in rheumatoid arthritis. Study-wide findings and caveats: A largest CD8+ clone above 20% of CD8+ cells occurred in about an eighth of the 65 patients.

The CDR3 is 15 amino acids. Trimming stripped 0 bases from V and 6 bases from J, with 14 bases between. Germline V gene lookup returns CDR1 LNHNV and CDR2 YYDKDF (reference sequence). Using immunoSEQ multiplex PCR, the repertoire was profiled, and TCRdb retains in-frame clones only, with some absent. This sample has some 38,000 clones, with under 85% found just once. This chain uses TRBV15 with TRBJ1-1; D may be TRBD1 (5 bases). Sequencing used CD8+ T cells sorted from blood. This receptor was obtained from a man in his forties in good health. The CDR3 DNA sequence: TGTGCCACCAGCAGAGATGTCGGGGGGTTCGCTGAAGCTTTCTTT. It is translated as CATSRDVGGFAEAFF.